A single sample is the source of the 18 T cell receptor beta chains below, sequenced in a study of Graves' ophthalmopathy and Graves' hyperthyroidism. Researchers took RNA transcripts and amplified TCR beta CDR3 regions from them. First-round RT-PCR with HTBI primers preceded a second-round multiplex PCR. TCRdb itself ran the multiplex PCR reads through MiXCR, one entry per CDR3 protein. The table includes about 740,000 distinct CDR3 sequences, 35% to 50% detected once. Sequencing was performed on peripheral blood. Receptors were obtained from an adult man with Graves' ophthalmopathy.

For this clonotype: Germline is not matched at one junction end, which may reflect a read error. This chain connects TRBV25-1 to TRBJ1-1, with 11 bases that match TRBD1. The CDR3 extends over 17 amino acids. Germline values: CDR1 MGHDK, CDR2 SYGVNS. This CDR3 is CASSLVWTGGVYTKAFF. CDR3 bases: TGTGCCAGCAGTTTGGTGTGGACAGGGGGCGTCTACACTAAAGCTTTCTTT.

V is TRBV29-1 and J is TRBJ1-1; D is ambiguous. Trimming removed 4 bases from V and 2 bases from J, with 11 bases in between. The CDR3 spans 13 residues. Germline loops: CDR1 SQVTM, CDR2 ANQGSEA. The CDR3 is CSVAVATNTEAFF. CDR3 sequence (DNA): TGCAGCGTTGCGGTTGCAACTAACACTGAAGCTTTCTTT.

This clonotype was observed at least ten times. The rearrangement links TRBV7-2 to TRBJ2-7; D perhaps matches TRBD1 (6 bases). CDR3 length: 14 amino acids. Between the trimmed V and J ends, which lost 3 bases and 0 bases, there was a span of 9 bases. CDR1 is SGHTA and CDR2 is FQGNSA in the germline V gene. This CDR3 reads CASSLDSVSYEQYF. The CDR3 nucleotides are TGTGCCAGCAGCTTGGACAGCGTCTCCTACGAGCAGTACTTC.

This clonotype came up once. The CDR3 carries no conserved terminal phenylalanine or tryptophan, so it likely arises from a read error. It is unclear where the CDR3 begins or ends on the DNA, so no DNA is shown, and the CDR3 is as TCRdb lists it. The gene calls are TRBV10-2 and TRBJ2-7; TRBD1 was called by the table and not checked on the DNA. Both ends counted, the CDR3 spans 8 residues. Germline V gene data show CDR1 as WSHSY and CDR2 as SAAADI. CDR3 in amino acids: CASADSNT.

This clonotype was seen a few times. The chain joins TRBV27 to TRBJ1-5; no clear D. The CDR3 has 16 residues. Trimming cost V 3 bases and J 3 bases, with 15 bases left between them. Germline V lookup: CDR1 MNHEY, CDR2 SMNVEV (reference sequence). The CDR3, as DNA: TGTGCCAGCAGTTTCGCGACTGATGGCGCCAATCAGCCCCAGCATTTT. It yields the protein CASSFATDGANQPQHF.

In this sample, this clonotype turned up many times. The chain joins TRBV24-1 to TRBJ1-5, with a weak D call TRBD1 (6 bases). Germline V gene data show CDR1 as KGHDR and CDR2 as SFDVKD. The germline V and J ends were trimmed by 11 bases and 1 base, with 14 bases remaining between them. The CDR3 loop spans 14 amino acids. CDR3 region: CASRLTGSNQPQHF. CDR3 nucleotides: TGTGCCAGCAGGCTGACAGGCAGCAATCAGCCCCAGCATTTT.

This clonotype was picked up a small number of times. The V gene is TRBV6-5, the J gene TRBJ2-7; D may match TRBD1 or TRBD2 (5 bases each). Per the germline V gene, CDR1 is MNHEY and CDR2 is SVGAGI. This CDR3 comprises 14 residues. With 5 bases removed from V and 0 bases from J, the gap between germline ends came to 11 bases. DNA for the CDR3: TGTGCCAGCAGTCGGGACGGATTCTCCTACGAGCAGTACTTC. Encoded protein: CASSRDGFSYEQYF.

This chain joins TRBV20-1 and TRBJ2-5; 8 bases align to TRBD1. Germline V gene lookup returns CDR1 DFQATT and CDR2 SNEGSKA (reference sequence). V shed 3 bases and J 7 bases; nucleotides not matched to a gene: 4. There are 12 residues in the CDR3. The CDR3 region has the DNA TGCAGTGCTAGTACCGGACAGGGGACCCAGTACTTC. Its protein product is CSASTGQGTQYF.

This clonotype was picked up a small number of times. This sequence joins TRBV3-1 and TRBJ2-7, with D perhaps matching TRBD2 (5 bases). Germline CDR1 and CDR2: LGHDT and YNNKEL (reference sequence). V lost 2 bases and J lost 4, with 9 bases in between. This CDR3 spans 13 amino acids. CDR3 in DNA: TGTGCCAGCAGCCAATCCGGGGATTACGAGCAGTACTTC. Translated, it gives CASSQSGDYEQYF.

This clonotype was picked up a small number of times. This chain joins TRBV2 and TRBJ2-2, with TRBD1 matching 7 bases. This CDR3 spans 15 amino acids. Germline V gene lookup returns CDR1 SNHLY and CDR2 FYNNEI. The ends lost 5 bases at V and 4 bases at J; junction bases unmatched: 7. The CDR3 loop is CASSLTGWGTGELFF. The CDR3 DNA is TGTGCCAGCAGTTTGACAGGGTGGGGCACCGGGGAGCTGTTTTTT.

In regard to this clonotype: A read error may produce the germline difference seen at one junction end. The rearrangement joins TRBV24-1 to TRBJ1-5, with D uncertain. This CDR3 region has 15 residues. The germline V gene encodes CDR1 KGHDR and CDR2 SFDVKD. CDR3 DNA sequence: TGTGCCAGCAGTTACTCGAAGGACAGCAATCAGCCCCAGCATTTT. This sequence encodes CASSYSKDSNQPQHF.

V and J are TRBV24-1 and TRBJ1-5; TRBD1 aligns across 7 bases. V trimming: 11 bases; J trimming: 6 bases; junction bases outside the gene matches: 12. This CDR3 region has 14 residues. The germline V gene has CDR1 KGHDR and CDR2 SFDVKD. The CDR3 DNA reads TGTGCCAGCAGACCGACAGGGCGGGTTCAGCCCCAGCATTTT. This encodes CASRPTGRVQPQHF.

As for this clonotype: The junction shows a germline mismatch at one end, possibly a read error. The chain links TRBV24-1 to TRBJ1-5; 7 bases agree with TRBD1. The CDR3 has 16 residues. Germline CDR1 and CDR2: KGHDR and SFDVKD. DNA for the CDR3: TGTGCCAGCAGTTACCAACAAGGGACAGCCAATCAGCCCCAGCATTTT. This gives the protein CASSYQQGTANQPQHF.

A word on this clonotype: Germline is not matched at one junction end, which may reflect a read error. The V gene is TRBV6-1, the J gene TRBJ2-7; 9 nucleotides align to TRBD1. CDR3 length: 15 residues. From germline, CDR1 is MNHNS and CDR2 SASEGT. For the CDR3, the DNA is TGTGCCAGCAGTGAAGCCGGGACAGGGAGCTACAAGCAGTACTTC. Its protein is CASSEAGTGSYKQYF.

The chain joins TRBV25-1 to TRBJ2-3; TRBD1 matches 10 bases. V was pared by 5 bases and J by 2 bases, with 7 bases of the junction left unmatched. Germline assignment: CDR1 MGHDK and CDR2 SYGVNS. CDR3 size: 16 residues. The CDR3 spells CASSSPGTGDTDTQYF. In DNA form, the CDR3 reads TGTGCCAGCAGTTCACCGGGGACAGGGGACACAGATACGCAGTATTTT.

CDR3: CSNTPQGGGSSGNTIYF. In DNA, the CDR3 is TGCAGCAACACTCCCCAAGGAGGGGGTTCCTCTGGAAACACCATATATTTT. The rearrangement uses TRBV29-1 and TRBJ1-3; possibly TRBD1 for D (6 bases). This CDR3 contains 17 residues. Trimming removed 8 bases at V and 0 bases at J, with 23 bases between. Per germline, CDR1 SQVTM and CDR2 ANQGSEA.

This chain connects TRBV7-2 to TRBJ2-7; D tentatively reads TRBD1 or TRBD2 (5 bases each). The V end lost 6 bases, the J end lost 3 bases, and 21 bases lay between the germline ends. The CDR3 runs 16 residues. The germline gives CDR1 SGHTA, CDR2 FQGNSA. The CDR3 sequence is CASSLKTGTGFYEQYF. CDR3 bases: TGTGCCAGCAGTTTAAAGACCGGGACCGGTTTCTACGAGCAGTACTTC.

For this clonotype: At one end, the junction sequence differs from germline, possibly due to a read error. This chain uses TRBV7-9 with TRBJ2-6, with D tentatively TRBD1 (6 bases). This CDR3 contains 10 residues. Germline V gene data show CDR1 as SEHNR and CDR2 as FQNEAQ (reference sequence). The CDR3 sequence is CASSAGDEAF. In nucleotides, the CDR3 is TGCGCCAGCAGCGCAGGGGATGAAGCTTTC.